Listed below are T cell receptor beta chains from one sample, sequenced in a study of shared clonotypes between healthy human individuals. Only in-frame clones appear in the TCRdb table, and some are missing; sequencing was by immunoSEQ multiplex PCR. This sample has roughly 2.1 million clones, with about 93% found just once. The sequenced sample consisted of naive CD8+ T cells from PBMCs. Receptors originate from a man younger than 35 in good health. Some clones in this sample may be carry-over from other donors' samples. CDR3s include the opening cysteine and the closing phenylalanine or tryptophan. A D gene is named only where the DNA matches it firmly. Size values are once, few and many counts, or a class for expanded clones, and some rows have none.

cdr3_aa: CASCWREGYNEQFF
cdr3_nt: TGTGCCAGTTGCTGGCGGGAGGGTTACAATGAGCAGTTCTTC
j_call: TRBJ2-1
v_call: TRBV6-5
d_call: TRBD2
clone_size: .

cdr3_aa: CASSFIQHTSYEQYF
cdr3_nt: TGTGCCAGCAGTTTTATCCAGCATACCTCCTACGAGCAGTACTTC
j_call: TRBJ2-7
v_call: TRBV28
d_call: .
clone_size: once

cdr3_aa: CASRHDSGYYNEQFF
cdr3_nt: TGTGCCAGCAGACACGATAGCGGATACTACAATGAGCAGTTCTTC
j_call: TRBJ2-1
v_call: TRBV6-6
d_call: .
clone_size: .

cdr3_aa: CASSFLTGGENTEAFF
cdr3_nt: TGTGCCAGCAGTTTCCTCACCGGGGGGGAAAACACTGAAGCTTTCTTT
j_call: TRBJ1-1
v_call: TRBV6-5
d_call: .
clone_size: .

cdr3_aa: CASSEWGEFTEAFF
cdr3_nt: TGTGCCAGCAGTGAATGGGGGGAATTCACTGAAGCTTTCTTT
j_call: TRBJ1-1
v_call: TRBV6-1
d_call: .
clone_size: .

cdr3_aa: CASSLQGSSYEQYF
cdr3_nt: TGCGCCAGCAGCTTGCAGGGGAGTTCCTACGAGCAGTACTTC
j_call: TRBJ2-7
v_call: TRBV5-1
d_call: .
clone_size: .

cdr3_aa: CASSTRDSDQETQYF
cdr3_nt: TGTGCCAGCAGCACACGGGACAGCGACCAAGAGACCCAGTACTTC
j_call: TRBJ2-5
v_call: TRBV27
d_call: TRBD1
clone_size: .

cdr3_aa: CASSVRGGIYEQYF
cdr3_nt: TGTGCCAGCAGTGTACGGGGGGGTATATACGAGCAGTACTTC
j_call: TRBJ2-7
v_call: TRBV28
d_call: TRBD2
clone_size: .

cdr3_aa: CASSPQLFRYEQYF
cdr3_nt: TGTGCCAGCAGCCCACAGCTATTCCGCTACGAGCAGTACTTC
j_call: TRBJ2-7
v_call: TRBV14
d_call: .
clone_size: .

cdr3_aa: CASSRGLAGQEQYF
cdr3_nt: TGCGCCAGCAGCCGCGGACTAGCGGGGCAAGAGCAGTACTTC
j_call: TRBJ2-7
v_call: TRBV4-3
d_call: TRBD2
clone_size: .

cdr3_aa: CASAPEAQYF
cdr3_nt: TGTGCCAGCGCACCCGAGGCCCAGTACTTC
j_call: TRBJ2-5
v_call: TRBV7-9
d_call: .
clone_size: .